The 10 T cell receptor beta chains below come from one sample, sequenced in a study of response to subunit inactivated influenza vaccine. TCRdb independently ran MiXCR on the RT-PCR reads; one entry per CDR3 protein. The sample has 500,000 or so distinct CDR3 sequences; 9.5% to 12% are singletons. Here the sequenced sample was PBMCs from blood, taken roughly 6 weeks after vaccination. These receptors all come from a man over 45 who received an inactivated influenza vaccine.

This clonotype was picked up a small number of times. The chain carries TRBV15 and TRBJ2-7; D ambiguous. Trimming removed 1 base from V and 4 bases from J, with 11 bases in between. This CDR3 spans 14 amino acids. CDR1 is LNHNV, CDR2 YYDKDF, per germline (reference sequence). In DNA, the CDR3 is TGTGCCACCAGCAGAGTGGGCCCCAGGTACGAGCAGTACTTC. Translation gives CATSRVGPRYEQYF.

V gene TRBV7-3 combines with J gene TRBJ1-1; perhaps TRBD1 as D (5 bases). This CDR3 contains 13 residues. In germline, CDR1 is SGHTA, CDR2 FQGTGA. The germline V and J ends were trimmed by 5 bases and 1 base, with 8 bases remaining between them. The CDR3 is CASSVQANTEAFF. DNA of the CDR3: TGTGCCAGCAGCGTACAGGCGAACACTGAAGCTTTCTTT.

In DNA form, the CDR3 reads TGCGCCAGCAGCTTGGGCAGGGGGGATCAGCCCCAGCATTTT. Translating it yields CASSLGRGDQPQHF. The genes are TRBV5-1 and TRBJ1-5, with 7 positions matching TRBD1. The CDR3 has 14 amino acids. Germline V gives CDR1 SGHRS, CDR2 YFSETQ. V lost 0 bases and J lost 5; bases outside the gene matches: 2.

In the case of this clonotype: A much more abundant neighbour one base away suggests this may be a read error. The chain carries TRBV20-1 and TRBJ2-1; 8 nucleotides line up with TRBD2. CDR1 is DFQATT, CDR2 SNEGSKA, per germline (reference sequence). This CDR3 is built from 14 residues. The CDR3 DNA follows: TGCAGTACTAGGTTAGCGGGACCTTACAATGAGCAGTTCTTC. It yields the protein CSTRLAGPYNEQFF.

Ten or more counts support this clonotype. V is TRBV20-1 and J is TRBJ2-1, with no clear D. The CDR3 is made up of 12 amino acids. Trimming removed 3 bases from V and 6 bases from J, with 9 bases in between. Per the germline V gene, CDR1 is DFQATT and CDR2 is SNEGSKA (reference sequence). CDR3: CSASRVINEQFF. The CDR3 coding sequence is TGCAGTGCTAGTCGGGTTATCAATGAGCAGTTCTTC.

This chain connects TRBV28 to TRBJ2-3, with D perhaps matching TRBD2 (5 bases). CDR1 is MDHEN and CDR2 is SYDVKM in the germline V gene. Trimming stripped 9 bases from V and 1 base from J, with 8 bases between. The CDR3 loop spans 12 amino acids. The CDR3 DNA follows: TGTGCCAGTAAGGAGGGCACAGATACGCAGTATTTT. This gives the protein CASKEGTDTQYF. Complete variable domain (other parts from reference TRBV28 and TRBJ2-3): DVKVTQSSRYLVKRTGEKVFLECVQDMDHENMFWYRQDPGLGLRLIYFSYDVKMKEKGDIPEGYSVSREKKERFSLILESASTNQTSMYLCASKEGTDTQYFGPGTRLTVL.

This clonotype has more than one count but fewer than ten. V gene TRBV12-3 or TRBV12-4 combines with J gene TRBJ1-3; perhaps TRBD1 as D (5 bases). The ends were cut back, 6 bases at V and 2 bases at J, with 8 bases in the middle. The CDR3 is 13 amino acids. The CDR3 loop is CASRPTAGNTIYF. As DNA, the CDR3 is TGTGCCAGCAGACCGACAGCTGGAAACACCATATATTTT.

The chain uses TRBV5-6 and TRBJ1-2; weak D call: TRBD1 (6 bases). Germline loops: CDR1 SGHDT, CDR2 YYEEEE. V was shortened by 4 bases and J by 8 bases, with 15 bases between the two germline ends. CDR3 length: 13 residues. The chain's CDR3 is CASSHRELAGYTF. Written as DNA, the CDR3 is TGTGCCAGCAGCCACAGGGAGCTCGCGGGCTACACCTTC.

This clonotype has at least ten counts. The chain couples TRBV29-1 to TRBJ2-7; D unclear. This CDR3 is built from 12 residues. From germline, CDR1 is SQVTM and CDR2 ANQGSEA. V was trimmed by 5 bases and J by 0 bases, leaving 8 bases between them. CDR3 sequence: CSVSGNSYEQYF. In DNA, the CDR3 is TGCAGCGTTTCCGGAAACTCCTACGAGCAGTACTTC.

CDR3 sequence reads: CASSVEDLTVPLKYGYTF. The CDR3 DNA reads TGTGCCAGCAGCGTAGAGGACCTCACCGTGCCCCTCAAATATGGCTACACCTTC. The chain links TRBV9 to TRBJ1-2, with D uncertain. Trimming pared 0 bases from V and 5 bases from J, leaving 23 bases between. Germline-derived CDR1 and CDR2 are SGDLS and YYNGEE. The CDR3 has 18 amino acids.